Included here is one TCR beta chain sequence, with context. The method was immunoSEQ multiplex PCR; TCRdb's version includes in-frame clones alone and lacks a portion of them. The sample contains tens of thousands of clones, 90% of which appear only once. This sample was taken from a study of T cell responses to AZD1222 COVID-19 vaccine. The sequence derives from an adult who received the AZD1222 COVID-19 vaccine. The sequencing used peripheral blood, collected 28 days after the second AZD1222 dose.

The CDR3 is CASSLRETDTQYF. DNA for the CDR3: TGTGCCAGCAGCTTAAGGGAAACAGATACGCAGTATTTT. The chain couples TRBV7-9 to TRBJ2-3; D gene ambiguous. The germline V and J ends were trimmed by 2 bases and 3 bases, with 6 bases remaining between them. This CDR3 region has 13 residues. CDR1 is SEHNR, CDR2 FQNEAQ, per germline (reference sequence). Full variable domain (missing parts from reference TRBV7-9 and TRBJ2-3): DTGVSQNPRHKITKRGQNVTFRCDPISEHNRLYWYRQTLGQGPEFLTYFQNEAQLEKSRLLSDRFSAERPKGSFSTLEIQRTEQGDSAMYLCASSLRETDTQYFGPGTRLTVL.